The rows below give T cell receptor beta chains drawn from one sample of a study of response to subunit inactivated influenza vaccine. TCRdb ran MiXCR on the RT-PCR reads and lists one entry per CDR3 protein. In the table there are about 540,000 distinct CDR3 sequences, under 30% of which are singletons. These data were likewise used in another study, on T cells expressing NK-cell markers.

Sequenced material: CD4+ T cells sorted from PBMCs, taken roughly 12 days after vaccination. The receptor source for this set is a man over 45 who received an inactivated influenza vaccine. Each CDR3 is given with its conserved first and last residue. Fields, in order: D gene, clone size, J gene, V gene, CDR3 DNA, CDR3 protein. The D gene is left open where the match is weak. Rows give clone size only sometimes, using once, few, many, or a class for an expanded clone.

>NA|NA|TRBJ2-3|TRBV20-1
TGCAGTGCTGGCCGGGATATGAGGGCAGATACGCAGTATTTT
CSAGRDMRADTQYF
>TRBD1|NA|TRBJ1-4|TRBV3-1
TGTGCCAGCAGCCAGCGGACAGGGACTAATGAAAAACTGTTTTTT
CASSQRTGTNEKLFF
>NA|few|TRBJ2-7|TRBV11-2
TGTGCCAGCAGGCCCGACTACAAACTCAACGAGCAGTACTTC
CASRPDYKLNEQYF
>TRBD2|few|TRBJ2-1|TRBV5-1
TGCGCCAGCAGCTTCGGGCAGGGCGGGAGGAATGAGCAGTTCTTC
CASSFGQGGRNEQFF
>NA|NA|TRBJ1-5|TRBV20-1
TGCAGTGCAGCCGGAATTCCACAGCATTTT
CSAAGIPQHF
>TRBD1|few|TRBJ1-1|TRBV6-1
TGTGCCAGCACCCTTGGACAGGACACTGAAGCTTTCTTT
CASTLGQDTEAFF
>NA|many|TRBJ2-3|TRBV9
TGTGCCAGCAGCGCTTCGACAGGAGATACGCAGTATTTT
CASSASTGDTQYF
>NA|few|TRBJ2-2|TRBV5-6
TGTGCCAGCAGCGCGGTCCGGAAGGTCGCCGGGGAGCTGTTTTTT
CASSAVRKVAGELFF
>TRBD1|NA|TRBJ2-7|TRBV28
TGTGCCAGCAGTTCTGGGGGGACAGGAAATTACGAGCAGTACTTC
CASSSGGTGNYEQYF
>NA|many|TRBJ2-1|TRBV5-1
TGTGCCAGCAGCTTAGACAGCTACAATGAGCAGTTCTTC
CASSLDSYNEQFF
>NA|NA|TRBJ2-5|TRBV2
TGTGCCAGCAGTGCTTTAGGGCAGAACTTAGAGACCCAGTACTTC
CASSALGQNLETQYF
>TRBD1|NA|TRBJ2-1|TRBV27
TGTGCCAGGGAAGCAAGACAGGGGGCCTACAATGAGCAGTTCTTC
CAREARQGAYNEQFF
>TRBD2|NA|TRBJ2-5|TRBV29-1
TGCAGCGTTGAATTAGCGGGAGAATGGCAAGAGACCCAGTACTTC
CSVELAGEWQETQYF
>TRBD2|NA|TRBJ2-2|TRBV5-4
TGTGCCAGCAGCGCGACTAGCGGCGCGAACACCGGGGAGCTGTTTTTT
CASSATSGANTGELFF
>NA|NA|TRBJ1-1|TRBV9
TGTGCCAGCAGCGTAAACCCCGTCCGGACCCGGGGAGCGGGGACTGAAGCTTTCTTT
CASSVNPVRTRGAGTEAFF
>NA|NA|TRBJ2-3|TRBV10-3
TGTGCCATCAGTTCGATACAGGAGACTAGCACAGATACGCAGTATTTT
CAISSIQETSTDTQYF
>TRBD2|NA|TRBJ2-1|TRBV11-2
TGTGCCAGCAGCTTAATTGCTGCGGGAGGGCCCCATGAGCAGTTCTTC
CASSLIAAGGPHEQFF
>NA|NA|TRBJ2-3|TRBV14
TGTGCCAGCAGCCAAGAAAGGGGATTCCTTGGTTATACGCAGTATTTT
CASSQERGFLGYTQYF
>NA|few|TRBJ1-1|TRBV20-1
TGCAGTGCTCTCTCAGGGGAGGGGACTGAAGCTTTCTTT
CSALSGEGTEAFF
>NA|few|TRBJ2-7|TRBV7-8
TGTGCCAGCAGCCCAAGAGAGAGGTCCTACGAGCAGTACTTC
CASSPRERSYEQYF
>NA|few|TRBJ2-1|TRBV19
TGTGCCAGTAGTATAAGGGGGGTAGTTAATGAGCAGTTCTTC
CASSIRGVVNEQFF
>NA|few|TRBJ2-2|TRBV29-1
TGCAGCGCGAGACCGAGCAAGGGGCAGACCGGGGAGCTGTTTTTT
CSARPSKGQTGELFF
>NA|few|TRBJ2-5|TRBV12-3/TRBV12-4
TGTGCCAGCAGTTCGGTTGAGACCCAGTACTTC
CASSSVETQYF
>NA|NA|TRBJ2-1|TRBV5-1
TGCGCCAGCAGCTTACCTAACAATGAGCAGTTCTTC
CASSLPNNEQFF
>TRBD2|few|TRBJ2-3|TRBV5-1
TGCGCCAGCAGCTTACCCCAGACTAGCGGCACAGATACGCAGTATTTT
CASSLPQTSGTDTQYF
>TRBD2|few|TRBJ2-1|TRBV7-2
TGTGCCAGCAGCTCCTGGACTAGCGGGGGCGATGAGCAGTTCTTC
CASSSWTSGGDEQFF
>NA|NA|TRBJ1-3|TRBV12-3/TRBV12-4
TGTGCCAGCACTCCTATGGGGGGAGTTGGAAACACCATATATTTT
CASTPMGGVGNTIYF
>TRBD1|NA|TRBJ2-7|TRBV12-3/TRBV12-4
TGTGCCAGCAGTAAAGGACAGGAGGTTTACGAGCAGTACTTC
CASSKGQEVYEQYF
>NA|NA|TRBJ2-5|TRBV15
TGTGCCACCAGCAAAGCGTATTGGGAGACCCAGTACTTC
CATSKAYWETQYF
>TRBD1|NA|TRBJ1-1|TRBV7-8
TGTGCCAGCAGCTCCAGGGGGACGGACACTGAAGCTTTCTTT
CASSSRGTDTEAFF
>TRBD2|NA|TRBJ2-3|TRBV6-1
TGTACCAGCAGAACCGGGACTAGCGGGGGCACGCAGTATTTT
CTSRTGTSGGTQYF
>NA|NA|TRBJ1-6|TRBV30
TGTGCCTGGAGTCTTACCAGGGCTAATTCACCCCTCCACTTT
CAWSLTRANSPLHF
>NA|few|TRBJ2-1|TRBV6-1
TGTGCCAGGCACGGAGGATCCTACAATGAGCAGTTCTTC
CARHGGSYNEQFF
>NA|NA|TRBJ2-7|TRBV5-1
TGCGCCAGCAGCTTGGCCCCTGCTAGCACCGAGCAGTACTTC
CASSLAPASTEQYF
>NA|NA|TRBJ2-3|TRBV7-9
TGTGCCAGCAGCTTAGTGTTTGCGGCTAGCACAGATACGCAGTATTTT
CASSLVFAASTDTQYF
>NA|few|TRBJ2-3|TRBV10-3
TGTGCCATCAGTAAGGGGGGCACAACAGATACGCAGTATTTT
CAISKGGTTDTQYF
>TRBD2|once|TRBJ2-3|TRBV20-1
TGCAGTGCTAGAGGGACTAGCGTAACCCTAACAGATACGCAGTATTTT
CSARGTSVTLTDTQYF
>NA|NA|TRBJ2-5|TRBV20-1
TGCAGTGCTAGTAATACGGGCCATTGGGGGGAGACCCAGTACTTC
CSASNTGHWGETQYF
>TRBD2|many|TRBJ2-5|TRBV5-5
TGTGCCAGCAGCTGGACAGTACTAGCGGGGGCCCAGTACTTC
CASSWTVLAGAQYF
>TRBD2|few|TRBJ2-1|TRBV5-1
TGCGCCAGTAGGTTGGCGGGGGGTGTCGATGAGCAGTTCTTC
CASRLAGGVDEQFF
>NA|NA|TRBJ1-2|TRBV6-2/TRBV6-3
TGTGCCAGCAGTCCAGCCGAAATCTATGGCTACACCTTC
CASSPAEIYGYTF
>TRBD2|NA|TRBJ2-1|TRBV7-2
TGTGCCAGCAGCCTTAGCGGGATCCTCTCCTATGAGCAGTTCTTC
CASSLSGILSYEQFF
>NA|few|TRBJ2-5|TRBV6-2/TRBV6-3
TGTGCCAGCAGCTTAATCGACTACCAAGAGACCCAGTACTTC
CASSLIDYQETQYF
>TRBD2|NA|TRBJ2-1|TRBV29-1
TGCAGCGTTGAAAGGCCTAGCGGGGCGACCTACAATGAGCAGTTCTTC
CSVERPSGATYNEQFF
>NA|NA|TRBJ1-2|TRBV7-9
TGTGCCAGCGCGGCAGGGGAAATCTATGGCTACACCTTC
CASAAGEIYGYTF
>TRBD2|NA|TRBJ2-3|TRBV7-2
TGTGCCAGCAGAGAGCGGGGGGGAGGGCCGGAAGATACGCAGTATTTT
CASRERGGGPEDTQYF
>TRBD2|NA|TRBJ2-7|TRBV20-1
TGCAGTGCCGTTGGTGGTATGAGCGGGGGGGCCTACGAGCAGTACTTC
CSAVGGMSGGAYEQYF
>NA|many|TRBJ1-6|TRBV18
TGTGCCAGCTCACGTATGGCAGGGAGTTTGTCGGATTCACCCCTCCACTTT
CASSRMAGSLSDSPLHF
>NA|NA|TRBJ1-4|TRBV18
TGTGCCAGCTCACCCCCGTTGACGCCGGAAAAACTGTTTTTT
CASSPPLTPEKLFF
>NA|few|TRBJ1-4|TRBV20-1
TGCAGTGCTAAGGGGGGTGAAAAACTGTTTTTT
CSAKGGEKLFF
>TRBD1|NA|TRBJ1-2|TRBV24-1
TGTGCCACCAGTGACCGGACAGGGGACGGCTACACCTTC
CATSDRTGDGYTF
>TRBD2|few|TRBJ2-6|TRBV7-8
TGTGCCAGCAGCCGCCTACAGGGACTAGCGGGAGATGGGGCCAACGTCCTGACTTTC
CASSRLQGLAGDGANVLTF
>TRBD1|NA|TRBJ1-2|TRBV6-2/TRBV6-3
TGTGCCAGCAGAGGACAGGGGCGCTATGGCTACACCTTC
CASRGQGRYGYTF